This T cell receptor beta chain is from a study of T cells after yellow fever vaccination. At least ten counts were recorded for this clonotype. TCRdb independently ran MiXCR on the 5' RACE reads; one entry per CDR3 protein. The repertoire includes some 250,000 distinct CDR3 sequences, more than 3.5% of them detected once, and 15% to 20% sits in the top ten. CDR3 size: 16 residues. Trimming pared 5 bases from V and 2 bases from J, leaving 20 bases between. The germline V gene has CDR1 DFQATT and CDR2 SNEGSKA (reference sequence). The rearrangement joins TRBV20-1 to TRBJ2-3; a possible D gene is TRBD2 (7 bases). This sample comprised PBMCs, obtained 15 days after the yellow fever booster vaccination. This clonotype originated in a man between 18 and 35 years old who received the YFV17D yellow fever vaccine. CDR3 coding DNA: TGCAGTGCTGGATGGGCGTTTGGGGGGGCCACAGATACGCAGTATTTT. Protein: CSAGWAFGGATDTQYF.